The 20 T cell receptor beta chains presented below share a single source sample, sequenced in a study of breast tumors, draining lymph nodes, adjacent tissues. Axillary draining lymph nodes of breast cancer patients supplied the node samples. TCRdb reprocessed the multiplex PCR reads with MiXCR, giving one entry per CDR3 protein. The repertoire holds 170,000 or so distinct CDR3 sequences, with around a third as singletons. The sequencing sample was made of axillary lymph node tissue. The receptors were gathered from a female donor with breast cancer. Some clones in this sample may be carry-over from other donors' samples.

The chain couples TRBV3-1 to TRBJ2-3, with 9 bases that match TRBD2. J lost 3 bases, V lost 2 bases, and 3 bases had no gene match. Germline V gene data show CDR1 as LGHDT and CDR2 as YNNKEL (reference sequence). The CDR3 is 15 amino acids. The CDR3 sequence: CASSQSGRMTDTQYF. The CDR3 DNA sequence: TGTGCCAGCAGCCAAAGCGGGAGGATGACAGATACGCAGTATTTT.

This clonotype was counted at least ten times. The V and J genes are TRBV7-2 and TRBJ1-3; 7 bases line up with TRBD1. The V and J ends lost 0 bases and 8 bases, in that order; junction bases with no gene match: 1. CDR3 length equals 13 residues. CDR1 SGHTA and CDR2 FQGNSA come from the germline V gene. In DNA, the CDR3 is TGTGCCAGCAGCTTAGCAGGGACAGACACCATATATTTT. It encodes CASSLAGTDTIYF.

This clonotype was detected ten times or more. This chain links TRBV5-6 with TRBJ1-2; no clear D. Germline V gene sequence: CDR1 SGHDT, CDR2 YYEEEE. This CDR3 is built from 15 residues. V lost 3 bases to trimming and J lost 0 bases, with 12 bases between them. CDR3 region: CASSSPFGANYGYTF. In nucleotides, the CDR3 is TGTGCCAGCAGCTCGCCTTTTGGGGCTAACTATGGCTACACCTTC.

This clonotype was found a few times. Possible read error: a much larger clone is one base away. CDR3 residues: CASSLGFIAADTQYF. For the CDR3, the DNA is TGTGCCAGCAGCTTAGGGTTCATCGCGGCAGATACGCAGTATTTT. J is TRBJ2-3 and V is TRBV7-3, with D unclear. CDR1 SGHTA and CDR2 FQGTGA come from the germline V gene. The CDR3 is 15 amino acids. Trimming cost V 2 bases and J 4 bases, with 13 bases left between them.

This clonotype has a count of ten or more. The V and J genes are TRBV19 and TRBJ1-5, with D hard to call. Germline V gene sequence: CDR1 LNHDA, CDR2 SQIVND (reference sequence). Trimming took 7 bases from V and 3 from J, leaving 1 base between them. The CDR3 is 10 amino acids. CDR3 loop: CASNNQPQHF. The DNA for the CDR3 is TGTGCCAGTAACAATCAGCCCCAGCATTTT.

This clonotype was seen ten or more times. The rearrangement uses TRBV11-3 and TRBJ2-6, with 11 bases lining up with TRBD1. This CDR3 has 17 residues. From germline, CDR1 is SGHNT and CDR2 YENEEA. J lost 0 bases, V lost 6 bases, and 4 bases had no gene match. Here the CDR3 reads CASSYGQGASGANVLTF. The CDR3 region has the DNA TGTGCCAGCAGTTACGGACAGGGGGCCTCTGGGGCCAACGTCCTGACTTTC.

Concerning this clonotype: The junction departs from the called germline gene at one end, perhaps through a read error. The chain uses TRBV20-1 and TRBJ1-3; D is uncertain. The CDR3 has 15 residues. Germline lookup yields CDR1 DFQATT and CDR2 SNEGSKA (reference sequence). The chain's CDR3 is CSARDSETSLTQIHF. CDR3 nucleotide sequence: TGCAGTGCTAGAGATTCTGAGACTAGCCTAACACAGATACATTTT.

The gene calls are TRBV6-5 and TRBJ1-6; D gene uncertain. Between the trimmed V and J ends, which lost 4 bases and 15 bases, there was a span of 19 bases. CDR3 length equals 14 residues. The germline V gene has CDR1 MNHEY and CDR2 SVGAGI. The CDR3 sequence is CASSFGGPSSLLHF. The CDR3 DNA follows: TGTGCCAGCAGTTTCGGAGGGCCGAGTTCGCTCCTCCACTTT.

This clonotype was counted many times. This may stem from a read error, because a much larger clone lies one nucleotide away. The chain employs TRBV20-1 and TRBJ2-1; TRBD2 matches at 11 bases. CDR1 is DFQATT and CDR2 is SNEGSKA in the germline V gene (reference sequence). Losses at the gene ends were 3 bases for V and 9 bases for J; bases not matched to a gene: 7. The CDR3 is 14 amino acids. CDR3 nucleotide sequence: TGCAGTGCTAGCCTGACTAGCGGGATTTCTGAGCAGTTCTTC. Protein product: CSASLTSGISEQFF.

Many counts were recorded for this clonotype. The gene calls are TRBV20-1 and TRBJ1-5; 9 bases are a match to TRBD1. The ends lost 5 bases at V and 5 bases at J; junction bases unmatched: 10. CDR1 DFQATT and CDR2 SNEGSKA come from the germline V gene (reference sequence). The CDR3 sequence is 15 residues long. Here the CDR3 DNA reads TGCAGTGCTCTTTCGCGGGACAGGGCGGATCAGCCCCAGCATTTT. Amino acid sequence: CSALSRDRADQPQHF.

This clonotype has ten or more counts. The chain has TRBV19 and TRBJ1-2; D ambiguous. In germline, CDR1 is LNHDA, CDR2 SQIVND (reference sequence). V was pared by 1 base and J by 8 bases, with 11 bases between. The CDR3 spans 13 residues. CDR3 DNA sequence: TGTGCCAGTAGTATAGGCCAGGTCCTGGGCTACACCTTC. Amino acid sequence: CASSIGQVLGYTF.

Only a few counts were recorded for this clonotype. The CDR3 region has the DNA TGTGCCAGCAGGGCAGGCCAACCCTACAATGAGCAGTTCTTC. As protein: CASRAGQPYNEQFF. The chain couples TRBV28 to TRBJ2-1; the D is unclear. V was clipped by 6 bases and J by 2 bases, with 11 bases between them. Germline V lookup: CDR1 MDHEN, CDR2 SYDVKM. This CDR3 region has 14 residues.

This clonotype was counted at least ten times. The J gene is TRBJ2-2, the V gene TRBV24-1, with D perhaps TRBD2 (7 bases). CDR3 length: 14 residues. The V gene's germline CDR1 is KGHDR and CDR2 SFDVKD. Trimming pared 7 bases from V and 0 bases from J, leaving 8 bases between. As DNA, the CDR3 is TGTGCCACCAGAGGGGGGGCGAACACCGGGGAGCTGTTTTTT. Protein sequence: CATRGGANTGELFF.

This clonotype was detected many times. This chain connects TRBV7-9 to TRBJ2-1; 7 bases are shared with TRBD2. CDR1 is SEHNR, CDR2 FQNEAQ, per germline (reference sequence). The CDR3 sequence is 18 residues long. With 1 base clipped from V and 2 bases from J, the junction kept 11 bases outside the gene matches. The DNA of the CDR3 is TGTGCCAGCAGCTTAGATGGCGGGGGTGTCGCAGCCTACAATGAGCAGTTCTTC. Translated: CASSLDGGGVAAYNEQFF.

To note about this clonotype: A much larger clone lies one base from this, so it may be a read error. The chain combines TRBV5-4 with TRBJ2-3; TRBD1 is a possible D gene (5 bases). CDR1 and CDR2 from the germline V gene are SGHNT and YYREEE (reference sequence). The CDR3 is 14 amino acids. V lost 1 base and J lost 3, with 9 bases in between. CDR3 region: CASSLKTATDTQYF. CDR3 coding DNA: TGTGCCAGCAGCTTGAAGACAGCGACAGATACGCAGTATTTT.

This clonotype was recorded at least ten times. V is TRBV7-2 and J is TRBJ2-4; maybe TRBD1 (6 bases). V was clipped by 0 bases and J by 1 base, with 10 bases between them. Per germline, CDR1 SGHTA and CDR2 FQGNSA. CDR3 length equals 16 residues. CDR3: CASSLAAGVAKNIQYF. The CDR3 DNA is TGTGCCAGCAGCTTAGCAGCAGGGGTGGCCAAAAACATTCAGTACTTC.

This clonotype was recorded a few times. Its ends do not fully match the called genes, so a read error is possible. The V gene is TRBV6-5, the J gene TRBJ2-7; the D call may be TRBD1 or TRBD2 (5 bases each). The CDR3 contains 14 residues. Germline CDR1 reads MNHEY; CDR2 reads SVGAGI. The CDR3 here is CASSHSGQTYEQYF. The DNA for the CDR3 is TGTGCCAGCAGTCACTCGGGGCAGACCTACGAGCAGTACTTC.

A remark on this clonotype: A much larger clone differs by one base, so this may be a read error. The chain couples TRBV12-3 or TRBV12-4 to TRBJ2-2; maybe TRBD1 (5 bases). The CDR3 contains 13 residues. Written as DNA, the CDR3 is TGTGCCAGCAGGAAAACGGACACCGAGGAGCTGTTTTTT. Its protein product is CASRKTDTEELFF.

A remark on this clonotype: At one of its ends the junction is not consistent with the germline gene, which may arise from a read error. The chain links TRBV6-1 to TRBJ2-7; the D is unclear. Looked up from germline, CDR1 is MNHNS and CDR2 is SASEGT. The CDR3 runs 12 residues. CDR3 DNA: TGTGCCAGCAGTCAATATGGCTACAAGCAGTACTTC. This gives the protein CASSQYGYKQYF.

The rearrangement links TRBV6-5 to TRBJ1-6, with unresolved D. The CDR3 totals 13 residues. Deletions cut 5 bases from V and 13 bases from J, with 15 bases between. Per germline, CDR1 MNHEY and CDR2 SVGAGI. CDR3 nucleotides: TGTGCCAGCAGTCCGGGGAACGGTCAGCCCCTCCACTTT. Translating gives CASSPGNGQPLHF.